This is a list of T cell receptor beta chains from one sample in a study of cytomegalovirus exposure and HLA in healthy donors. Assay: immunoSEQ multiplex PCR; the TCRdb copy retains only in-frame clones and omits some. Of 200,000 or so clones in the sample, roughly four fifths were seen once. Sequenced input: PBMCs. These receptors came from a woman under 30 in good health and CMV-seronegative. Both conserved end residues are part of each CDR3. The D gene is left open where the match is weak. The listing skips clone size in some rows; elsewhere it reads once, few, many or a size class.

TRBV27	TRBJ2-7	.	TRBD1	CASSTGAVYEQYF
TRBV6-5	TRBJ2-2	.	.	CASSRGLAGELFF
TRBV7-3	TRBJ2-1	.	TRBD2	CASSELAGVSREQFF
TRBV10-3	TRBJ2-3	.	TRBD2	CAISDGLADLTDTQYF
TRBV10-3	TRBJ1-1	.	.	CAISYDRSNTEAFF
TRBV4-2	TRBJ2-7	few	.	CASSQEGFSEQYF
TRBV6-5	TRBJ1-5	few	.	CASSRMEHQPQHF
TRBV5-6	TRBJ2-7	.	TRBD1	CASRPTGGSYEQYF
TRBV6-1	TRBJ2-7	.	TRBD1	CASSEEWTGYEQYF
TRBV6-1	TRBJ1-6	.	.	CASRQGNSYNSPLHF
TRBV7-3	TRBJ2-3	.	TRBD2	CASSRTSGRAGDTQYF
TRBV7-6	TRBJ2-6	once	.	CASSLHGASGANVLTF
TRBV19	TRBJ2-3	.	TRBD2	CASSIKSRLAGEETDTQYF
TRBV7-2	TRBJ1-6	.	.	CASSHEGENSPLHF
TRBV9	TRBJ1-1	.	.	CASSVAMNTEAFF
TRBV10-3	TRBJ2-5	.	.	CAISDQETQYF
TRBV5-6	TRBJ1-2	.	TRBD1	CASSLGTGSNYGYTF
TRBV7-8	TRBJ2-5	.	TRBD2	CASSLRVTSGSRETQYF
TRBV5-1	TRBJ1-1	.	TRBD1	CASGTQGANTEAFF
TRBV7-3	TRBJ2-2	.	TRBD2	CASSPGWLAGGELFF
TRBV7-6	TRBJ2-7	.	TRBD1	CASSLGGQGPSSYEQYF
TRBV18	TRBJ2-1	.	.	CASSPSGSYNEQFF
TRBV29-1	TRBJ2-5	.	TRBD1	CSVADDRGSETQYF
TRBV19	TRBJ1-2	.	TRBD1	CASSIPRQGPVGYTF